What follows are 28 T cell receptor beta chains derived from one specimen sequenced in a study of blood T cell repertoires in COVID-19. Profiled with immunoSEQ multiplex PCR; TCRdb holds only in-frame clones, not every one. The repertoire holds about 83,000 clones, with about nine tenths as singletons. Sequencing input: peripheral blood. All receptors derive from a woman between 50 and 59 years old with active or convalescent COVID-19.

There are a few counts of this clone. The chain's CDR3 is CASSLGGAGFLNTEAFF. As DNA, the CDR3 is TGTGCCAGCAGCTTAGGTGGGGCTGGGTTCCTGAACACTGAAGCTTTCTTT. The gene calls are TRBV7-9 and TRBJ1-1, with TRBD1 as a possible D gene (5 bases). Trimming pared 1 base from V and 0 bases from J, leaving 15 bases between. This CDR3 is 17 amino acids long. Per the germline V gene, CDR1 is SEHNR and CDR2 is FQNEAQ (reference sequence).

The J gene is TRBJ2-2, the V gene TRBV30; D uncertain. Germline V gene sequence: CDR1 GTSNPN, CDR2 SVGIG (reference sequence). Trimming stripped 0 bases from V and 2 bases from J, with 7 bases between. CDR3 length: 14 residues. The CDR3 bases are TGTGCCTGGAGTGTACTGCTAAACACCGGGGAGCTGTTTTTT. Its translation: CAWSVLLNTGELFF.

The V and J genes are TRBV9 and TRBJ2-3, with 9 bases matching TRBD1. V trimming: 5 bases; J trimming: 4 bases; junction bases outside the gene matches: 11. CDR1 and CDR2 (germline): SGDLS, YYNGEE. The CDR3 totals 16 residues. CDR3 nucleotides: TGTGCCAGCAGAGAACGCACAGGGGGCGGCGCAGATACGCAGTATTTT. It codes for CASRERTGGGADTQYF.

The chain uses TRBV13 and TRBJ1-3; D gene ambiguous. Germline V lookup: CDR1 PRHDT, CDR2 FYEKMQ (reference sequence). The CDR3 spans 14 residues. V was clipped by 7 bases and J by 3 bases, with 13 bases between them. Here the CDR3 DNA reads TGTGCCAGCACATGGATAGGAGGTGGAAACACCATATATTTT. This encodes CASTWIGGGNTIYF. The full variable domain, in which reference TRBV13 and TRBJ1-3 provide the parts outside the CDR3, is AAGVIQSPRHLIKEKRETATLKCYPIPRHDTVYWYQQGPGQDPQFLISFYEKMQSDKGSIPDRFSAQQFSDYHSELNMSSLELGDSALYFCASTWIGGGNTIYFGEGSWLTVV.

The rearrangement links TRBV10-3 to TRBJ1-4; D remains unclear. CDR3 length: 14 residues. CDR1 is ENHRY and CDR2 is SYGVKD in the germline V gene. V lost 10 bases, J lost 0 bases, and 12 bases lay in between. Here the CDR3 reads CATKVGTTNEKLFF. Written as DNA, the CDR3 is TGTGCCACCAAGGTCGGGACAACTAATGAAAAACTGTTTTTT.

In its sample, this clone was seen many times. At the DNA level, this CDR3 is encoded by other sequences in the same sample as well. CDR3 DNA: TGTGCCAGCAGCTTATTGGACAGCTATGGCTACACCTTC. Translation gives CASSLLDSYGYTF. The rearrangement joins TRBV7-2 to TRBJ1-2; tentatively, D is TRBD1 (6 bases). This CDR3 contains 13 residues. The germline gives CDR1 SGHTA, CDR2 FQGNSA. The V gene lost 2 bases and the J gene lost 4 bases, with 8 bases spanning the gap. The full variable domain, rest sourced from reference TRBV7-2 and TRBJ1-2, is GAGVSQSPSNKVTEKGKDVELRCDPISGHTALYWYRQSLGQGLEFLIYFQGNSAPDKSGLPSDRFSAERTGGSVSTLTIQRTQQEDSAVYLCASSLLDSYGYTFGSGTRLTVV.

The genes are TRBV30 and TRBJ1-2; D is uncertain. The CDR3 runs 13 residues. Trimming shortened V by 3 bases and J by 7 bases, and 15 bases separated the two germline ends. Germline CDR1 and CDR2: GTSNPN and SVGIG (reference sequence). The CDR3 nucleotides read TGTGCCTGGAGGCCCCCCGCGGCCGGTGGCTACACCTTC. This gives the protein CAWRPPAAGGYTF.

This chain uses TRBV5-1 with TRBJ1-1; 11 nucleotides line up with TRBD1. Germline V gene lookup returns CDR1 SGHRS and CDR2 YFSETQ. The trim removed 4 bases at V and 4 bases at J, leaving 6 bases unmatched. The CDR3 spans 15 residues. CDR3 sequence: CASSTGQGGGTEAFF. CDR3 nucleotides: TGCGCCAGCAGCACGGGACAGGGGGGAGGCACTGAAGCTTTCTTT. Looking up the rest from reference TRBV5-1 and TRBJ1-1 gives the full variable domain: KAGVTQTPRYLIKTRGQQVTLSCSPISGHRSVSWYQQTPGQGLQFLFEYFSETQRNKGNFPGRFSGRQFSNSRSEMNVSTLELGDSALYLCASSTGQGGGTEAFFGQGTRLTVV.

V gene TRBV5-4 combines with J gene TRBJ1-1, with 9 bases fitting TRBD1. The germline V gene has CDR1 SGHNT and CDR2 YYREEE (reference sequence). V lost 4 bases and J lost 1; bases outside the gene matches: 17. This CDR3 has 19 amino acids. CDR3 protein: CASSLDRGDLEGWNTEAFF. DNA of the CDR3: TGTGCCAGCAGCCTGGACAGGGGAGACCTCGAGGGTTGGAACACTGAAGCTTTCTTT. Together with reference TRBV5-4 and TRBJ1-1, the CDR3 gives the full variable domain: ETGVTQSPTHLIKTRGQQVTLRCSSQSGHNTVSWYQQALGQGPQFIFQYYREEENGRGNFPPRFSGLQFPNYSSELNVNALELDDSALYLCASSLDRGDLEGWNTEAFFGQGTRLTVV.

J is TRBJ2-3 and V is TRBV19; TRBD1 matches at 7 bases. Germline CDR1 LNHDA, CDR2 SQIVND (reference sequence). The CDR3 covers 14 residues. Trimming took 6 bases from V and 4 from J; bases not matched to a gene: 7. CDR3 DNA sequence: TGTGCCAGTAGCCACAGGGGAATGGCAGATACGCAGTATTTT. Encoded protein: CASSHRGMADTQYF.

This rearrangement joins TRBV11-2 to TRBJ1-2; 11 bases match TRBD1. The CDR3 is made up of 17 amino acids. Trimming took 4 bases from V and 4 from J; bases not matched to a gene: 11. CDR1 is SGHAT, CDR2 FQNNGV, per germline. CDR3: CASSSPGQGVSLYGYTF. The CDR3 nucleotides read TGTGCCAGCAGCTCGCCGGGACAGGGGGTATCTCTCTATGGCTACACCTTC. Looking up the rest from reference TRBV11-2 and TRBJ1-2 gives the full variable domain: EAGVAQSPRYKIIEKRQSVAFWCNPISGHATLYWYQQILGQGPKLLIQFQNNGVVDDSQLPKDRFSAERLKGVDSTLKIQPAKLEDSAVYLCASSSPGQGVSLYGYTFGSGTRLTVV.

The rearrangement joins TRBV10-3 to TRBJ1-2; the D is unclear. There are 14 residues in the CDR3. CDR1 is ENHRY, CDR2 SYGVKD, per germline. The germline V and J ends were trimmed by 0 bases and 4 bases, with 9 bases remaining between them. The CDR3: CAISESGGSYGYTF. As DNA, the CDR3 is TGTGCCATCAGTGAGTCGGGAGGGAGCTATGGCTACACCTTC.

This chain connects TRBV24-1 to TRBJ2-7; 9 bases agree with TRBD1. CDR3 length: 17 residues. Germline V gene lookup returns CDR1 KGHDR and CDR2 SFDVKD. Trimming cost V 0 bases and J 0 bases; bases outside gene matches: 5. The CDR3 DNA reads as TGTGCCACCAGTGATTTGCCCCGGGACAGGGACTCCTACGAGCAGTACTTC. Amino acid sequence: CATSDLPRDRDSYEQYF.

The chain is built from TRBV13 and TRBJ2-6; possibly TRBD1 for D (5 bases). The V gene lost 5 bases and the J gene lost 0 bases, with 11 bases spanning the gap. Germline V gene sequence: CDR1 PRHDT, CDR2 FYEKMQ (reference sequence). The CDR3 is 16 amino acids. CDR3 protein: CASSPGQISGANVLTF. The CDR3 nucleotides read TGTGCCAGCAGCCCAGGACAAATCTCTGGGGCCAACGTCCTGACTTTC.

In nucleotides, the CDR3 is TGCGCCAGCAGTCCCGGGGAGGACTCTGGAAACACCATATATTTT. This gives the protein CASSPGEDSGNTIYF. The chain employs TRBV5-1 and TRBJ1-3; unclear D gene. Trimming took off 5 bases at V and 0 bases at J, with 12 bases between the two ends. The CDR3 loop spans 15 amino acids. Germline assignment: CDR1 SGHRS and CDR2 YFSETQ. Drawing the rest from reference TRBV5-1 and TRBJ1-3, the complete variable domain is KAGVTQTPRYLIKTRGQQVTLSCSPISGHRSVSWYQQTPGQGLQFLFEYFSETQRNKGNFPGRFSGRQFSNSRSEMNVSTLELGDSALYLCASSPGEDSGNTIYFGEGSWLTVV.

The V call is TRBV10-3, the J call TRBJ2-1; 12 nucleotides match TRBD2. Losses at the gene ends were 5 bases for V and 7 bases for J; bases not matched to a gene: 6. Germline V gives CDR1 ENHRY, CDR2 SYGVKD. The CDR3 is 15 residues long. The CDR3 bases are TGTGCCATCAGTCTAGCGGGGGGGCCGGGTAATGAGCAGTTCTTC. Protein: CAISLAGGPGNEQFF.

This chain joins TRBV6-5 and TRBJ1-6; D unclear. Germline V lookup: CDR1 MNHEY, CDR2 SVGAGI. The CDR3 contains 13 residues. The V and J ends lost 7 bases and 3 bases respectively, with 7 bases between them. The CDR3 DNA is TGTGCCAGCAAAGACAACTATAATTCACCCCTCCACTTT. It specifies CASKDNYNSPLHF.

This CDR3 reads CASSLTGSGMYNEQFF. In DNA, the CDR3 is TGTGCCAGCAGCTTAACCGGGTCCGGGATGTACAATGAGCAGTTCTTC. The chain combines TRBV7-3 with TRBJ2-1; D might be TRBD2 (5 bases). The V and J ends lost 0 bases and 4 bases respectively, with 13 bases between them. CDR1 SGHTA and CDR2 FQGTGA come from the germline V gene. The CDR3 contains 16 residues.

This clone showed up just once. V usage is TRBV6-2 or TRBV6-3 and J usage is TRBJ1-3; no clear D gene. Trimming pared 2 bases from V and 8 bases from J, leaving 7 bases between. The germline V gene has CDR1 MNHEY and CDR2 SVGEGT. CDR3 length equals 12 residues. CDR3 amino acids: CASSYGGHTIYF. For the CDR3, the DNA is TGTGCCAGCAGTTACGGAGGACACACCATATATTTT.

The chain carries TRBV7-6 and TRBJ1-5, with 9 bases fitting TRBD1. Trimming cost V 5 bases and J 6 bases; bases outside gene matches: 2. Germline V gives CDR1 SGHVS, CDR2 FNYEAQ. This CDR3 has 13 amino acids. CDR3 DNA: TGTGCCAGCAGCCAGGACAGGGGTCAGCCCCAGCATTTT. Translation: CASSQDRGQPQHF.

This clone was recorded once. The gene calls are TRBV2 and TRBJ1-2, with TRBD1 identical over 11 bases. Trimming removed 7 bases from V and 0 bases from J; junction bases left unmatched: 4. The CDR3 has 15 residues. Germline-derived CDR1 and CDR2 are SNHLY and FYNNEI. CDR3 protein: CASIEDRGPNYGYTF. The CDR3 bases are TGTGCCAGCATTGAGGACAGGGGGCCTAACTATGGCTACACCTTC.

The rearrangement links TRBV9 to TRBJ1-2; no reliable D call. CDR3 length equals 16 residues. V shed 3 bases and J shed 0 bases, with 15 bases lying between them. Per germline, CDR1 SGDLS and CDR2 YYNGEE. The CDR3 is CASSERHGLTNYGYTF. In nucleotides, the CDR3 is TGTGCCAGCAGCGAGAGGCACGGATTAACTAACTATGGCTACACCTTC.

The chain carries TRBV6-2 or TRBV6-3 and TRBJ2-3, with D tentatively TRBD1 (5 bases). This CDR3 contains 16 residues. The V end lost 0 bases, the J end lost 1 base, and 11 bases lay between the germline ends. CDR1 and CDR2 from the germline V gene are MNHEY and SVGEGT. The CDR3 DNA is TGTGCCAGCAGTTACTCGCAGGGTGATGGCACAGATACGCAGTATTTT. This translates into CASSYSQGDGTDTQYF.

The V gene is TRBV7-2, the J gene TRBJ1-3; D call uncertain. The germline V gene encodes CDR1 SGHTA and CDR2 FQGNSA. The CDR3 consists of 11 residues. V was clipped by 5 bases and J by 7 bases, with 6 bases between them. The CDR3 loop reads CASSAANTIYF. The CDR3 nucleotides read TGTGCCAGCAGCGCGGCCAACACCATATATTTT.

V gene TRBV7-6 combines with J gene TRBJ2-7; TRBD1 matches 10 bases. The CDR3 consists of 15 residues. Germline V lookup: CDR1 SGHVS, CDR2 FNYEAQ. V shed 0 bases, J shed 2 bases, and the junction held 1 base outside the gene matches. The CDR3 here is CASSLAGTGAYEQYF. The CDR3 DNA sequence: TGTGCCAGCAGCTTAGCCGGGACAGGGGCCTACGAGCAGTACTTC.

The chain carries TRBV9 and TRBJ1-1; the D is unclear. The ends were cut back, 6 bases at V and 4 bases at J, with 16 bases in the middle. Looked up from germline, CDR1 is SGDLS and CDR2 is YYNGEE. There are 14 residues in the CDR3. The DNA for the CDR3 is TGTGCCAGCACCGGGGAGGATCTTGGCACTGAAGCTTTCTTT. This encodes CASTGEDLGTEAFF.

This clone came up once. This rearrangement joins TRBV5-1 to TRBJ2-7; TRBD1 might be the D (6 bases). The CDR3 extends over 15 amino acids. The germline V and J ends were trimmed by 1 base and 3 bases, with 14 bases remaining between them. Germline V gene lookup returns CDR1 SGHRS and CDR2 YFSETQ. This CDR3 reads CASSLTGKEGYEQYF. As DNA, the CDR3 is TGCGCCAGCAGCTTGACAGGGAAAGAAGGCTACGAGCAGTACTTC.

The chain links TRBV19 to TRBJ1-6; D is undetermined. CDR1 and CDR2 from the germline V gene are LNHDA and SQIVND (reference sequence). V lost 4 bases, J lost 13 bases, and 23 bases lay in between. The CDR3 length is 16 residues. The CDR3, as DNA: TGTGCCAGTAGTACCCTTTTTAATGCGAGGGAAACTCCCCTCCACTTT. It yields the protein CASSTLFNARETPLHF.